This TCR beta chain was profiled in a study of blood T cell repertoires in COVID-19. Overall study: Italy, Spain and the United States were the sources of the convalescent and acute COVID-19 samples. PBMCs, B-cell-depleted T cells, or T cells provided the cDNA or gDNA that made up the material.

Recovered Cohort 3 donors showed two negative PCRs, clearance, or symptom resolution. The assay was immunoSEQ multiplex PCR, and TCRdb's table has in-frame clones only and misses some. The profile shows around 300,000 clones, 75% to 90% of them singletons. Germline CDR1 MNHEY, CDR2 SVGEGT. The CDR3 extends over 15 amino acids. The V gene end was trimmed by 5 bases and the J gene end by 3 bases; junction bases not matched to a gene: 6. The sample taken for sequencing was PBMCs or T cells enriched from blood (not recorded which). This chain joins TRBV6-2 or TRBV6-3 and TRBJ2-7; 11 nucleotides match TRBD2. This sequence was found in a young woman who had recovered from COVID-19. The CDR3 protein is CASSTPLAGGYEQYF. Written as DNA, the CDR3 is TGTGCCAGCAGTACTCCCCTAGCGGGGGGCTACGAGCAGTACTTC.